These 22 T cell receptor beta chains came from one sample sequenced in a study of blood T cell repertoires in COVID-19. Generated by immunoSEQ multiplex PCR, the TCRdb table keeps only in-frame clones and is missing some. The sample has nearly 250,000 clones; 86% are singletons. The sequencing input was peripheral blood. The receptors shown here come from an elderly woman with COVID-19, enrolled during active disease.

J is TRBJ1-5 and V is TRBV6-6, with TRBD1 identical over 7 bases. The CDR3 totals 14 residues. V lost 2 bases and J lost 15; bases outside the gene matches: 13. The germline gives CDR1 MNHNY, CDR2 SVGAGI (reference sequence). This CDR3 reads CASSYESGGGAGHF. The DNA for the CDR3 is TGTGCCAGCAGTTACGAGAGCGGAGGGGGCGCCGGGCATTTT.

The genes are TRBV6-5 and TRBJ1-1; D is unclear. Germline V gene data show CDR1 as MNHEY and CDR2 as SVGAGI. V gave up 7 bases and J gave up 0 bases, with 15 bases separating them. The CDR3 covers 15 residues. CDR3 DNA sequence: TGTGCCAGCAAATTGTCAACTACCGTGAACACTGAAGCTTTCTTT. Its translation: CASKLSTTVNTEAFF.

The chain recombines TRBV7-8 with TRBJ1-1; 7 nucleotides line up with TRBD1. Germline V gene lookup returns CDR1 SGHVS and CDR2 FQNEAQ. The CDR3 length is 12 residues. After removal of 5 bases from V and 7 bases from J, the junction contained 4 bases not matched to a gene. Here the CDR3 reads CASSLGTVEAFF. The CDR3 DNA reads TGTGCCAGCAGCCTCGGGACAGTTGAAGCTTTCTTT.

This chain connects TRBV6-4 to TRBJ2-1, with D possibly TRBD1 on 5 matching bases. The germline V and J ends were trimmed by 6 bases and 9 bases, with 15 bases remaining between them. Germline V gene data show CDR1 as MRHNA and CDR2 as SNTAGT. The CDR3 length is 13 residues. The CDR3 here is CASSPGQLGEQFF. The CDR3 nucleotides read TGTGCCAGCAGCCCCGGACAATTAGGTGAGCAGTTCTTC.

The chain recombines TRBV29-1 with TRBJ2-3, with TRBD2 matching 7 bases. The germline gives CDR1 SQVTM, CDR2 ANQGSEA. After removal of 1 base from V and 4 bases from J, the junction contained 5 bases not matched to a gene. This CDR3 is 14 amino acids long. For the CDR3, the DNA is TGCAGCGTTGAAGGCGGGGCGGGGGCAGATACGCAGTATTTT. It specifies CSVEGGAGADTQYF.

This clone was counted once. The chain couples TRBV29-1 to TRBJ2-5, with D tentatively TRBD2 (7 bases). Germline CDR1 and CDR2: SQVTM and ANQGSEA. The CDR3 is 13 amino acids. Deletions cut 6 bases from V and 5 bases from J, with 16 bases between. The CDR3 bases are TGCAGCGTCCAAACGGGGGGCGTCGAGACCCAGTACTTC. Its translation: CSVQTGGVETQYF.

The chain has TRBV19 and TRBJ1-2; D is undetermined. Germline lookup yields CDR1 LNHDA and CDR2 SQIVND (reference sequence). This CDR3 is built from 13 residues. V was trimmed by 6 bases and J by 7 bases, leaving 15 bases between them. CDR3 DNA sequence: TGTGCCAGTAGCCCCCCAGAGGCGCTTGGCTACACCTTC. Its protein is CASSPPEALGYTF.

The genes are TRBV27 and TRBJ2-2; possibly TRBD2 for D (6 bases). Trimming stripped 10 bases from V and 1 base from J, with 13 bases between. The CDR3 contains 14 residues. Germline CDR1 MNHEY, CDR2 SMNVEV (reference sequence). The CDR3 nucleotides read TGTGCCACGAGGAGGGACGGGAACACCGGGGAGCTGTTTTTT. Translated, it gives CATRRDGNTGELFF.

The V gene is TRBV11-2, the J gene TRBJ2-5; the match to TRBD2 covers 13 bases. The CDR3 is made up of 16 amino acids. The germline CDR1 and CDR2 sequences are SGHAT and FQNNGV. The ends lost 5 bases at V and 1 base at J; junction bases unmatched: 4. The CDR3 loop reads CASSVTSGGGQETQYF. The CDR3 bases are TGTGCCAGCAGCGTTACTAGCGGGGGGGGCCAAGAGACCCAGTACTTC.

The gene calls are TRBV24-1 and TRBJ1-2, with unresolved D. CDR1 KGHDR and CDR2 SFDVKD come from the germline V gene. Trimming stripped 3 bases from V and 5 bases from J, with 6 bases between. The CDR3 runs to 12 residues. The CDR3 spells CATSDEGYGYTF. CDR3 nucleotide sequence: TGTGCCACCAGTGATGAGGGTTATGGCTACACCTTC.

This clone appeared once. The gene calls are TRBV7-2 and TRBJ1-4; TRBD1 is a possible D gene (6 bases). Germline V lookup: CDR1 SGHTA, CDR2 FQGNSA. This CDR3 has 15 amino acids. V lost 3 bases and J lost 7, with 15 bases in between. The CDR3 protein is CASSFTQGAGEKLFF. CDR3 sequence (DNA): TGTGCCAGCAGCTTTACACAGGGCGCGGGTGAAAAACTGTTTTTT.

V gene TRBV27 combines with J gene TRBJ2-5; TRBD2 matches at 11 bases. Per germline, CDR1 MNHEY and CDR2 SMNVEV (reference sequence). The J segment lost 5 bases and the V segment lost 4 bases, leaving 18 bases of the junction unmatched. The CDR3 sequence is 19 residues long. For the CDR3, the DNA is TGTGCCAGCAGTTCCTCCGCATCTGTAGCGGGGGGGCAAGAGGAGACCCAGTACTTC. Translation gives CASSSSASVAGGQEETQYF.

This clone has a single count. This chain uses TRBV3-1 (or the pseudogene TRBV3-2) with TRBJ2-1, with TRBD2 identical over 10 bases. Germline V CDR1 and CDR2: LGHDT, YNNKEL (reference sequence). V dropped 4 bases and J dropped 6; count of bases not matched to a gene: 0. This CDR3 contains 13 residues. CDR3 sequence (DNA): TGTGCCAGCAGCCTAGCGGGGGGCAATGAGCAGTTCTTC. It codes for CASSLAGGNEQFF.

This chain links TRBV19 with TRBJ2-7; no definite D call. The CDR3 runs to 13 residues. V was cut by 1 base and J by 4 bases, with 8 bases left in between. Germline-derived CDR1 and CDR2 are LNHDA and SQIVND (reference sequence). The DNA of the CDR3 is TGTGCCAGTAGTATAGGGGCAACGTACGAGCAGTACTTC. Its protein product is CASSIGATYEQYF.

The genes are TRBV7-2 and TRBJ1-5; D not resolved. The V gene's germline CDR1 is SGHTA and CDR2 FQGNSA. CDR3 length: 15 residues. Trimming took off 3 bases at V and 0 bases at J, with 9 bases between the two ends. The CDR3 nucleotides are TGTGCCAGCAGCTTCGGCGGATATAGCAATCAGCCCCAGCATTTT. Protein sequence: CASSFGGYSNQPQHF.

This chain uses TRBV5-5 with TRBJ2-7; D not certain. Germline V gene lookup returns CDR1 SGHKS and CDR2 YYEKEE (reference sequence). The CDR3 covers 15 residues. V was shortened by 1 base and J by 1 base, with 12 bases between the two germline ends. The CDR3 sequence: CASSLHLRVSYEQYF. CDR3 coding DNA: TGTGCCAGCAGCTTGCATCTACGGGTTTCCTACGAGCAGTACTTC.

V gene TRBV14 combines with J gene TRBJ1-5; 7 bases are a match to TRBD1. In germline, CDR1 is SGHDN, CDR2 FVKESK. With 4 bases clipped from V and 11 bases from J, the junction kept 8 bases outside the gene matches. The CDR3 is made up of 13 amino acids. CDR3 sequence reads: CASSLGPDRTQHF. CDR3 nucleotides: TGTGCCAGCAGCCTCGGACCGGACAGGACCCAGCATTTT.

CDR3 amino acids: CASRLRDSYEQYF. The DNA of the CDR3 is TGTGCCAGCAGATTACGGGACAGTTACGAGCAGTACTTC. This chain links TRBV28 with TRBJ2-7; TRBD1 matches at 7 bases. Trimming at V came to 6 bases and at J to 4 bases, leaving 6 bases not matched to a gene. CDR3 length: 13 residues. Germline V gene sequence: CDR1 MDHEN, CDR2 SYDVKM.

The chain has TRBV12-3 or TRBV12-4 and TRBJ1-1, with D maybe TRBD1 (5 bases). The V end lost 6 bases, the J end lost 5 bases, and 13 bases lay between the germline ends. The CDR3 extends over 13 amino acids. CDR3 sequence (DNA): TGTGCCAGCAGATTGGATAGGGGTACTGAAGCTTTCTTT. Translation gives CASRLDRGTEAFF.

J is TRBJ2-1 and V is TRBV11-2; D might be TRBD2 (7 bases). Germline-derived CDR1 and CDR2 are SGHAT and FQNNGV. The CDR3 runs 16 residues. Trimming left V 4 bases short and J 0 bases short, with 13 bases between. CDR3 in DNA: TGTGCCAGCAGCTCCACTGCGGGGGCCTCCTACAATGAGCAGTTCTTC. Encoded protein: CASSSTAGASYNEQFF. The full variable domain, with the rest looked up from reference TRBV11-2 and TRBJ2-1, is EAGVAQSPRYKIIEKRQSVAFWCNPISGHATLYWYQQILGQGPKLLIQFQNNGVVDDSQLPKDRFSAERLKGVDSTLKIQPAKLEDSAVYLCASSSTAGASYNEQFFGPGTRLTVL.

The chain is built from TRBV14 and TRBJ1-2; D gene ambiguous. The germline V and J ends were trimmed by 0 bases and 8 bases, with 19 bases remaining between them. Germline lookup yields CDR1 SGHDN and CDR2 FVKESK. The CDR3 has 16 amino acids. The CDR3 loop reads CASSQDGSGGRKGYTF. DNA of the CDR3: TGTGCCAGCAGCCAAGATGGTAGTGGCGGGCGCAAGGGCTACACCTTC.

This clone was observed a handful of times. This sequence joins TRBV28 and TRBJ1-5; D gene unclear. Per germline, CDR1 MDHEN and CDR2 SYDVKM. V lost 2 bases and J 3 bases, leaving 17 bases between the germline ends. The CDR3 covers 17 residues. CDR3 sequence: CASSLKSGFANNQPQHF. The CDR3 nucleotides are TGTGCCAGCAGTTTAAAAAGTGGTTTTGCGAACAATCAGCCCCAGCATTTT.